This record looks at one T cell receptor beta chain sequence and its context. Its specificity is not known. This entry is derived from a study of identical twins. Overall study findings and caveats: The degree of excess twin sharing was weaker in beta out-of-frame sequences.

TCRdb reprocessed the 5' RACE reads with MiXCR, giving one entry per CDR3 protein. The sample carries 1.5 million to 2 million distinct CDR3 sequences, 32% recorded once. The CDR3 loop spans 14 amino acids. The V gene lost 6 bases and the J gene lost 7 bases, with 16 bases spanning the gap. The germline gives CDR1 SEHNR, CDR2 FQNEAQ (reference sequence). The clonotype originates from a newborn girl in good health. This chain joins TRBV7-9 and TRBJ2-4; D may be TRBD2 (6 bases). The sequencing sample was made of cord blood. The CDR3 protein is CASSLLTEGNIQYF. The CDR3 nucleotides are TGTGCCAGCAGTTTGCTCACGGAGGGGAACATTCAGTACTTC.